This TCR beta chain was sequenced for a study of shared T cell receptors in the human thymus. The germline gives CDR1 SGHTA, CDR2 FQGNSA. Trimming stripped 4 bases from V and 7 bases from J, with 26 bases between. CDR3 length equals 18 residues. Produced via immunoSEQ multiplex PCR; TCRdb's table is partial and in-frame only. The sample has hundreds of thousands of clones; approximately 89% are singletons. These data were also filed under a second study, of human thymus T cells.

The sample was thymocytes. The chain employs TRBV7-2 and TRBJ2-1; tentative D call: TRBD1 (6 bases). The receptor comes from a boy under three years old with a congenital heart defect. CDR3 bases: TGTGCCAGCAGCTCCTCCGGATACACAGGGATTCGAAATAATGAGCAGTTCTTC. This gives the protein CASSSSGYTGIRNNEQFF.